The present entry profiles one T cell receptor beta chain with its context. The antigen is not known. TCRdb called the RT-PCR reads again in MiXCR, with one record for every CDR3 protein. The sample comprises some 480,000 distinct CDR3 sequences, roughly 9.7% of which are singletons, and approximately 12% rests with the top ten. The data belong to a study of response to subunit inactivated influenza vaccine. Study results and caveats: A suggestion made by the authors is that each seasonal influenza vaccination recruits few new T cells.

CDR1 is DFQATT, CDR2 SNEGSKA, per germline (reference sequence). V lost 2 bases, J lost 5 bases, and 14 bases lay in between. The CDR3 covers 14 residues. The sequence was obtained from a man aged 50-59 years who received an inactivated influenza vaccine. The sequencing used PBMCs from blood, collected 40 to 50 days after vaccination. This chain links TRBV20-1 with TRBJ2-3, with D possibly matching TRBD2 (5 bases). CDR3 loop: CSARRGRRRDTQYF. As DNA, the CDR3 is TGCAGTGCTAGAAGAGGCCGGAGGAGAGATACGCAGTATTTT.